This T cell receptor beta chain was documented in a study of T cells after posttransplantation cyclophosphamide. Study observations and caveats: TRB overlap between skin or GI tissue T cells and blood was limited.

Trimming left V 5 bases short and J 4 bases short, with 8 bases between. The length of the CDR3 is 11 residues. CDR1 DFQATT and CDR2 SNEGSKA come from the germline V gene (reference sequence). Cyclophosphamide on days +3 and +4 followed busulfan-fludarabine conditioning and a marrow graft. This clone was counted between two and nine times. The antigen remains undetermined. Assay used: immunoSEQ multiplex PCR; TCRdb lists only in-frame clones, some missing. The data contain 10,000 to 15,000 clones, roughly 2% of them seen just once; the ten biggest clones take up around 15%. The material sequenced was PBMCs, taken after allogeneic stem cell transplant with posttransplant cyclophosphamide. The sequence was collected from a young adult male patient who received an allogeneic stem cell transplant from a related donor, was CMV-positive, and had no GVHD. The T cells may come from the graft donor. V gene TRBV20-1 combines with J gene TRBJ1-2; D unclear. The chain's CDR3 is CSAHASYGYTF. The CDR3 nucleotides are TGCAGTGCTCATGCGAGCTATGGCTACACCTTC.